This TCR beta chain derives from a study of blood T cell repertoires in COVID-19. The V gene lost 3 bases and the J gene lost 7 bases, with 13 bases spanning the gap. CDR1 and CDR2 (germline): SNHLY, FYNNEI. The CDR3 is made up of 15 amino acids. Participants were aged about 18 to 89 years from more than 20 US areas. Profiled with immunoSEQ multiplex PCR; TCRdb holds only in-frame clones, not every one. The data hold around 280,000 clones, with 70% to 90% observed a single time. The material sequenced was PBMCs or T cells enriched from blood (not recorded which). V usage is TRBV2 and J usage is TRBJ1-6; D perhaps matches TRBD1 (5 bases). The TCR originated in a woman aged 40 to 55 who had recovered from COVID-19. CDR3: CASSESVQANSPLHF. DNA for the CDR3: TGTGCCAGCAGTGAGTCCGTACAGGCCAATTCACCCCTCCACTTT.